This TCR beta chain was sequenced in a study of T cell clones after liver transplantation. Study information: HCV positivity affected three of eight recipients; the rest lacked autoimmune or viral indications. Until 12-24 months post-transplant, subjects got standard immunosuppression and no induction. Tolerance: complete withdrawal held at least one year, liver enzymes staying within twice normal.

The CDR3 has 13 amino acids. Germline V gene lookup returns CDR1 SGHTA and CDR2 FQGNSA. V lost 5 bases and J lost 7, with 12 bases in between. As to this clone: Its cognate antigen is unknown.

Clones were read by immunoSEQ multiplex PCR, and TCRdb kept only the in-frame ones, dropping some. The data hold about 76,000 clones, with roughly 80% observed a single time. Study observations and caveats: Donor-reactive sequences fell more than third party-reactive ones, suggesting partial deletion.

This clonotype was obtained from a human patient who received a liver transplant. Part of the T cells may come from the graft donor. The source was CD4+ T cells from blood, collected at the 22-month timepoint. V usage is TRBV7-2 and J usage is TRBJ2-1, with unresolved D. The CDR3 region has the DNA TGTGCCAGCAGCCCCTATACCGGGAATGAGCAGTTCTTC. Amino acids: CASSPYTGNEQFF. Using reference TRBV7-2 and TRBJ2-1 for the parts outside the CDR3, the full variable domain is GAGVSQSPSNKVTEKGKDVELRCDPISGHTALYWYRQSLGQGLEFLIYFQGNSAPDKSGLPSDRFSAERTGGSVSTLTIQRTQQEDSAVYLCASSPYTGNEQFFGPGTRLTVL.